Below, one T cell receptor beta chain is given with its context. Its antigen remains unknown. The entry originates in a study of cytomegalovirus exposure and HLA in healthy donors. The germline CDR1 and CDR2 sequences are SGHRS and YFSETQ. V trimming: 2 bases; J trimming: 4 bases; junction bases outside the gene matches: 6. This CDR3 is built from 16 residues. Overall study findings and caveats: In a later analysis, a missense DCLRE1C variant was linked to TCR beta V- and J-gene trimming. Around 160 TCR beta chains were listed as cytomegalovirus-associated.

PCR primers comprised 60 Vbeta and 13 Jbeta primers. Produced via immunoSEQ multiplex PCR; TCRdb's table is partial and in-frame only. The table records approximately 140,000 clones, 70% to 80% of them present only once. The chain uses TRBV5-1 and TRBJ2-3; 11 nucleotides align to TRBD1. The sequence derives from a woman aged 40-49 years in good health and CMV-seropositive. Sequencing was carried out using PBMCs. CDR3 sequence reads: CASSLTGQGVSDTQYF. For the CDR3, the DNA is TGCGCCAGCAGCTTAACGGGACAGGGGGTGTCAGATACGCAGTATTTT.